Following are 14 T cell receptor beta chains from one sample sequenced in a study of blood T cell repertoires in COVID-19. Measured with immunoSEQ multiplex PCR; TCRdb has only the in-frame clones, and not every one. The repertoire holds over 45,000 clones, with about nine tenths as singletons. What was sequenced was peripheral blood. The origin of the receptors is a man aged 50-60 years with active COVID-19.

The gene calls are TRBV4-1 and TRBJ2-7, with 11 nucleotides matching TRBD1. Germline CDR1 reads MGHRA; CDR2 reads YSYEKL. The length of the CDR3 is 16 residues. Germline trimming cut 3 bases from V and 6 bases from J; bases unmatched to any gene: 10. CDR3 region: CASSHSGGQGAFEQYF. Here the CDR3 DNA reads TGCGCCAGCAGCCATTCAGGCGGACAGGGGGCCTTCGAGCAGTACTTC.

The V gene is TRBV6-6, the J gene TRBJ2-7, with 8 bases fitting TRBD1. The V gene end was trimmed by 7 bases and the J gene end by 3 bases; junction bases not matched to a gene: 8. This CDR3 spans 14 amino acids. The V gene's germline CDR1 is MNHNY and CDR2 SVGAGI (reference sequence). The CDR3 loop is CASIPGQVFYEQYF. The CDR3 DNA follows: TGTGCCAGCATCCCGGGACAGGTGTTCTACGAGCAGTACTTC.

The chain employs TRBV7-8 and TRBJ2-3, with TRBD1 matching 9 bases. Germline trimming cut 5 bases from V and 1 base from J; bases unmatched to any gene: 7. The germline CDR1 and CDR2 sequences are SGHVS and FQNEAQ. This CDR3 spans 16 amino acids. Written as DNA, the CDR3 is TGTGCCAGCAGCACACAGGGGGCAAGGGGCACAGATACGCAGTATTTT. Translating it yields CASSTQGARGTDTQYF.

This clone was observed once. The genes are TRBV6-5 and TRBJ2-7; 8 nucleotides match TRBD1. J gave up 5 bases and V 5 bases, and 5 bases lay outside the gene matches. The germline CDR1 and CDR2 sequences are MNHEY and SVGAGI. The CDR3 spans 13 residues. DNA for the CDR3: TGTGCCAGCAGTAAGTGGACAGGGAACGAGCAGTACTTC. This codes for CASSKWTGNEQYF.

This chain links TRBV30 with TRBJ2-3, with 9 bases identical to TRBD1. This CDR3 has 14 amino acids. Germline V gene lookup returns CDR1 GTSNPN and CDR2 SVGIG (reference sequence). V was clipped by 5 bases and J by 5 bases; unmatched bases: 8. CDR3 bases: TGTGCCTGGTCATTCGGGACAGGGCGAGATACGCAGTATTTT. Amino acid sequence: CAWSFGTGRDTQYF. Variable domain in full (rest from reference TRBV30 and TRBJ2-3): SQTIHQWPATLVQPVGSPLSLECTVEGTSNPNLYWYRQAAGRGLQLLFYSVGIGQISSEVPQNLSASRPQDRQFILSSKKLLLSDSGFYLCAWSFGTGRDTQYFGPGTRLTVL.

The chain combines TRBV19 with TRBJ1-2, with D maybe TRBD1 (5 bases). Trimming took 7 bases from V and 8 from J, leaving 20 bases between them. Germline CDR1 is LNHDA and CDR2 is SQIVND (reference sequence). The CDR3 is made up of 14 amino acids. In DNA form, the CDR3 reads TGTGCCAGTAACAGTCTAGGACACCTGCGGGGCTACACCTTC. Amino acid sequence: CASNSLGHLRGYTF.

The J gene is TRBJ1-2, the V gene TRBV6-2 or TRBV6-3, with TRBD1 identical over 9 bases. The CDR3 runs 12 residues. The J segment lost 10 bases and the V segment lost 2 bases, leaving 2 bases of the junction unmatched. Germline CDR1 is MNHEY and CDR2 is SVGEGT. CDR3 amino acids: CASSYGTGYYTF. The DNA for the CDR3 is TGTGCCAGCAGTTACGGGACAGGGTACTACACCTTC.

This rearrangement joins TRBV6-5 to TRBJ1-5; D gene unclear. From germline, CDR1 is MNHEY and CDR2 SVGAGI. There are 13 residues in the CDR3. Deletions cut 6 bases from V and 4 bases from J, with 10 bases between. CDR3 in amino acids: CASRPTSNQPQHF. CDR3 in DNA: TGTGCCAGCAGACCAACAAGTAATCAGCCCCAGCATTTT.

The chain combines TRBV5-3 with TRBJ1-1; D not certain. TRBV5-3 qualifies as an ORF whose function is uncertain. V was clipped by 10 bases and J by 1 base, with 17 bases between them. This CDR3 is 14 amino acids long. The CDR3 sequence is CAHPVKTTNTEAFF. CDR3 nucleotide sequence: TGTGCCCATCCAGTTAAGACTACGAACACTGAAGCTTTCTTT.

The chain carries TRBV11-2 and TRBJ2-7, with 9 bases identical to TRBD1. The CDR3 has 13 amino acids. Germline V gene lookup returns CDR1 SGHAT and CDR2 FQNNGV. V dropped 0 bases and J dropped 12; count of bases not matched to a gene: 6. The CDR3 bases are TGTGCCAGCAGCTTAGAGGCGGGACAGGGCCCGTACTTC. Protein sequence: CASSLEAGQGPYF.

The V and J genes are TRBV11-3 and TRBJ2-5, with 9 bases aligning to TRBD1. Germline values: CDR1 SGHNT, CDR2 YENEEA. The CDR3 is 15 amino acids. V lost 5 bases, J lost 1 base, and 5 bases stayed unmatched. CDR3 region: CASSQGQGPQETQYF. In DNA form, the CDR3 reads TGTGCCAGCAGCCAAGGACAGGGGCCCCAAGAGACCCAGTACTTC.

This clone was observed a single time. The chain is built from TRBV4-2 and TRBJ2-5, with 15 bases lining up with TRBD2. The ends lost 3 bases at V and 5 bases at J; junction bases unmatched: 16. The CDR3 sequence is 20 residues long. Germline V CDR1 and CDR2: LGHNA, YNFKEQ. The CDR3 DNA follows: TGTGCCAGCAGCCATCTAAATTCCGGGACTAGCGGGGGGTTGGGGGAGACCCAGTACTTC. Its protein is CASSHLNSGTSGGLGETQYF.

The rearrangement links TRBV10-3 to TRBJ2-2; 10 positions agree with TRBD1. The germline V gene has CDR1 ENHRY and CDR2 SYGVKD. J gave up 6 bases and V 7 bases, and 8 bases lay outside the gene matches. This CDR3 region has 15 residues. CDR3 nucleotide sequence: TGTGCCATCAAGCAGTCGGACAGGGGGGCCGGGGAGCTGTTTTTT. Its protein is CAIKQSDRGAGELFF.

CDR3 amino acids: CASSLNRGANQPQHF. DNA for the CDR3: TGTGCCAGCAGCCTCAACAGGGGGGCTAATCAGCCCCAGCATTTT. The chain has TRBV2 and TRBJ1-5, with TRBD1 matching over 8 bases. This CDR3 has 15 amino acids. V was clipped by 6 bases and J by 4 bases; unmatched bases: 8. Germline CDR1 and CDR2: SNHLY and FYNNEI.